Shown below are 3 T cell receptor beta chains from a single sample sequenced in a study of early T cells in non-severe SARS-CoV-2 infection (dated by TCRdb to the early 2020s). The library was made by 5' RACE. Sequencing took place on a NextSeq 500. In TCRdb, the public reads were trimmed at Q25 with fastp and aligned with MiXCR, with productive beta chains retained. Records with the same CDR3 protein are collapsed into one entry carrying the most frequent genes and DNA. The table for this sample lists tens of thousands of distinct CDR3 sequences; around 12% of them were counted only once. The leading ten clones occupy around 2.9% of the sample. The source was whole blood, collected at baseline. All receptors come from an adult who was a healthcare worker with PCR-confirmed SARS-CoV-2 infection or an uninfected control (not recorded which).

Concerning this clonotype itself: No conserved phenylalanine or tryptophan is present at the end of the CDR3, so a read error is the likely explanation. The chain uses TRBV29-1 and TRBJ2-3; D possibly matches TRBD1 or TRBD2 (5 bases each). Germline V gene sequence: CDR1 SQVTM, CDR2 ANQGSEA. The V end lost 4 bases, the J end lost 0 bases, and 17 bases lay between the germline ends. CDR3 size: 16 residues. CDR3 DNA sequence: TGCAGCGTTGGAGGGGTGTTAGGGCGAAGCACAGATACGCAGTATCTT. It is translated as CSVGGVLGRSTDTQYL.

This clonotype was found a few times. This chain uses TRBV4-2 with TRBJ2-7, with 7 bases fitting TRBD1. In germline, CDR1 is LGHNA, CDR2 YNFKEQ. The CDR3 sequence is 14 residues long. Germline trimming cut 4 bases from V and 3 bases from J; bases unmatched to any gene: 6. The CDR3 region is CASSRETGLYEQYF. CDR3 nucleotide sequence: TGTGCCAGCAGCCGTGAGACAGGGCTCTACGAGCAGTACTTC.

This clonotype showed up many times. This chain links TRBV20-1 with TRBJ2-4, with D maybe TRBD2 (6 bases). CDR3 length: 11 residues. Germline loops: CDR1 DFQATT, CDR2 SNEGSKA (reference sequence). The CDR3, as DNA: TGCTCGGCGGGGGCCAAAAACATTCAGTACTTC. Its protein is CSAGAKNIQYF.